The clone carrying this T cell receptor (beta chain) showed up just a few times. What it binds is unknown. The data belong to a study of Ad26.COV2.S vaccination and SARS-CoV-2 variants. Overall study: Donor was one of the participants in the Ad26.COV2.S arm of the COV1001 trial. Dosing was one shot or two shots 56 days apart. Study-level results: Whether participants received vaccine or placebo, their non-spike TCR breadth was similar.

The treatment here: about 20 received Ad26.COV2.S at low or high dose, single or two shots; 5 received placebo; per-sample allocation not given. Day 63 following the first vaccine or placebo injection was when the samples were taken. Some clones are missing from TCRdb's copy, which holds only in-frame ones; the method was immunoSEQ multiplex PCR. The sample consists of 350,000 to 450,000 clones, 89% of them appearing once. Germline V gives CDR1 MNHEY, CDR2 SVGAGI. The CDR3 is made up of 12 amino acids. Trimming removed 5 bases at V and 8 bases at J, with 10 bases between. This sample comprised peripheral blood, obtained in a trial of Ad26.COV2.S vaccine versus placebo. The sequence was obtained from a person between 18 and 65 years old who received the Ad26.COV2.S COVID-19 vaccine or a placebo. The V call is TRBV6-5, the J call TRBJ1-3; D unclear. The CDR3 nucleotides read TGTGCCAGCAGTAGTCTCAGAGACACCATATATTTT. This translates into CASSSLRDTIYF.